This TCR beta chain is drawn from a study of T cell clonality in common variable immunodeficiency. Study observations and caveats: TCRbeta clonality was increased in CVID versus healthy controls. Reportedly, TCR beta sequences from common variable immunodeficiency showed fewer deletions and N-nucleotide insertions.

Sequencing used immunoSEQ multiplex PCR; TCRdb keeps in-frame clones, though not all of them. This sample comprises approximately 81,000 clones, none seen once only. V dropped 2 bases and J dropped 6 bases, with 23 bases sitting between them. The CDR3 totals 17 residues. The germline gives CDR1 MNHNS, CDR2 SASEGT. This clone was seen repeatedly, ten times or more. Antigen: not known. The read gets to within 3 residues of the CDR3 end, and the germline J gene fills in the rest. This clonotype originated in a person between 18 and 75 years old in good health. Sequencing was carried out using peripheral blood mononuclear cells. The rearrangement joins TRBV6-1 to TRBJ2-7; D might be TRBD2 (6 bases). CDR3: CASSERRTVWSSGEQYF. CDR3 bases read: TGTGCCAGCAGTGAACGTAGAACGGTCTGGAGTAGCGGCGAG.